This TCR beta chain was sequenced for a study of cytomegalovirus exposure and HLA in healthy donors. Findings of the study overall: Judged likely to be a sequencing artifact was a cluster of highly shared sequence variants.

The PCR had 60 Vbeta and 13 Jbeta primers. Method: immunoSEQ multiplex PCR; TCRdb's copy keeps in-frame clones and lacks some. This table has some 120,000 clones, approximately 80% appearing once. Details on this clone: Its antigen remains unknown.

The CDR3 totals 18 residues. The trim removed 2 bases at V and 10 bases at J, leaving 20 bases unmatched. CDR1 and CDR2 (germline): SQVTM, ANQGSEA. This TCR was sampled from a man aged 50 to 59 in good health and CMV-seronegative. V is TRBV29-1 and J is TRBJ2-1; 10 bases map to TRBD1. Sequenced sample: PBMCs. CDR3 loop: CSVEQGQGKTARQGEQFF. The CDR3 coding sequence is TGCAGCGTTGAACAGGGACAGGGGAAGACGGCGAGGCAAGGCGAGCAGTTCTTC.